This T cell receptor (beta chain) is from a study of shared clonotypes between healthy human individuals. Study-level findings and limits: Sequencing depth was predicted to influence how clonotypes are shared among donors.

The data were produced by immunoSEQ multiplex PCR, yet TCRdb's version contains in-frame clones alone and is incomplete. The repertoire includes 450,000 to 600,000 clones, 79% of them detected once, and about 12% sits in the top ten. For this clone: Its antigen is unknown. At the DNA level, this CDR3 is encoded by other sequences in the same sample as well.

From germline, CDR1 is SNHLY and CDR2 FYNNEI. The CDR3 sequence is 13 residues long. The V end was cut by 4 bases, the J end by 4 bases, with 7 bases between. The receptor was derived from a woman in her forties in good health. Some clones in this sample may be carry-over from other donors' samples. The rearrangement links TRBV2 to TRBJ2-2; D is ambiguous. Sequencing was carried out using PBMCs. The CDR3 DNA reads as TGTGCCAGCAGTGCCCAGCTCACCGGGGAGCTGTTTTTT. It translates to CASSAQLTGELFF.